This is a list of T cell receptor beta chains from one sample in a study of blood T cell repertoires in COVID-19. Data came from immunoSEQ multiplex PCR; TCRdb stores just in-frame clones and leaves some out. In the table there are about 360,000 clones, about 86% of which are singletons. Sequencing input: peripheral blood. Receptor source: a man younger than 40 with active or convalescent COVID-19. CDR3s include the opening cysteine and the closing phenylalanine or tryptophan. The order of the fields is clone size, V gene, J gene, D gene, CDR3 protein, CDR3 DNA. D genes are given only for firm matches. Rows give clone size only sometimes, using once, few, many, or a class for an expanded clone.

few	TRBV4-2	TRBJ1-3	TRBD1	CASSQDRRTGDSYTIYF	TGTGCCAGCAGCCAGGATCGGAGGACAGGCGACTCGTACACCATATATTTT
-	TRBV5-1	TRBJ2-1	TRBD2	CASSHSGPLDNEQFF	TGCGCCAGCAGTCATAGCGGGCCCTTGGACAATGAGCAGTTCTTC
-	TRBV6-6	TRBJ2-3	TRBD1	CASRFRDRDTDTQYF	TGTGCCAGCAGGTTCCGGGACAGGGACACAGATACGCAGTATTTT
-	TRBV10-3	TRBJ2-2	TRBD1	CAISVGPTGGRGTGELFF	TGTGCCATCAGTGTGGGACCGACAGGGGGCCGAGGCACCGGGGAGCTGTTTTTT
-	TRBV3-1/TRBV3-2	TRBJ1-1	-	CASSQEDYDGSPEAFF	TGTGCCAGCAGCCAAGAAGACTATGACGGGTCCCCTGAAGCTTTCTTT
-	TRBV9	TRBJ2-7	-	CASSVERDLTNGYEQYF	TGTGCCAGCAGCGTAGAGAGGGATCTTACAAATGGGTACGAGCAGTACTTC
-	TRBV19	TRBJ1-5	-	CASSIAGGPPGQPQHF	TGTGCCAGTAGTATAGCCGGAGGACCGCCAGGTCAGCCCCAGCATTTT
once	TRBV30	TRBJ2-5	-	CAWSPRETQYF	TGTGCCTGGAGTCCTAGAGAGACCCAGTACTTC
-	TRBV10-2	TRBJ2-1	TRBD2	CASSELVAGGSPYNEQFF	TGCGCCAGCAGTGAGCTGGTAGCGGGAGGTAGCCCCTACAATGAGCAGTTCTTC
-	TRBV7-3	TRBJ2-5	-	CASSLSSGRGETQYF	TGTGCCAGCAGCTTAAGTTCAGGCCGGGGAGAGACCCAGTACTTC
-	TRBV5-1	TRBJ2-3	-	CASSFQASTDTQYF	TGCGCCAGCAGCTTCCAGGCTAGCACAGATACGCAGTATTTT
-	TRBV3-1/TRBV3-2	TRBJ2-7	-	CASSQNSDFYEQYF	TGTGCCAGCAGCCAGAATTCGGACTTCTACGAGCAGTACTTC
-	TRBV12-3/TRBV12-4	TRBJ1-2	TRBD1	CASSHRGPDGYTF	TGTGCCAGCAGTCACAGGGGGCCGGATGGCTACACCTTC
-	TRBV6-5	TRBJ1-6	-	CASGVRVQNSPLHF	TGTGCCAGCGGGGTCAGGGTTCAAAATTCACCCCTCCACTTT
once	TRBV29-1	TRBJ1-2	-	CSSGQAGGYTF	TGCAGCTCCGGACAAGCGGGCGGCTACACCTTC
-	TRBV19	TRBJ1-6	TRBD1	CAREGDRGDNSPLHF	TGTGCCAGGGAGGGGGACAGGGGCGATAATTCACCCCTCCACTTT
few	TRBV25-1	TRBJ1-5	-	CASRRDNNQPQHF	TGTGCCAGCAGACGGGACAACAATCAGCCCCAGCATTTT
-	TRBV3-1/TRBV3-2	TRBJ2-5	TRBD2	CASSKKTSGQETQYF	TGTGCCAGCAGTAAAAAGACTAGCGGGCAAGAGACCCAGTACTTC
-	TRBV27	TRBJ2-7	-	CASSWGTSYEQYF	TGTGCCAGCAGTTGGGGCACCTCCTACGAGCAGTACTTC
-	TRBV7-2	TRBJ2-1	TRBD2	CAIPSGSRTSNEQFF	TGTGCCATCCCTAGCGGGAGTAGGACTAGCAATGAGCAGTTCTTC
-	TRBV7-9	TRBJ2-5	-	CASGGILGVETQYF	TGTGCCAGCGGAGGTATCCTGGGTGTTGAGACCCAGTACTTC